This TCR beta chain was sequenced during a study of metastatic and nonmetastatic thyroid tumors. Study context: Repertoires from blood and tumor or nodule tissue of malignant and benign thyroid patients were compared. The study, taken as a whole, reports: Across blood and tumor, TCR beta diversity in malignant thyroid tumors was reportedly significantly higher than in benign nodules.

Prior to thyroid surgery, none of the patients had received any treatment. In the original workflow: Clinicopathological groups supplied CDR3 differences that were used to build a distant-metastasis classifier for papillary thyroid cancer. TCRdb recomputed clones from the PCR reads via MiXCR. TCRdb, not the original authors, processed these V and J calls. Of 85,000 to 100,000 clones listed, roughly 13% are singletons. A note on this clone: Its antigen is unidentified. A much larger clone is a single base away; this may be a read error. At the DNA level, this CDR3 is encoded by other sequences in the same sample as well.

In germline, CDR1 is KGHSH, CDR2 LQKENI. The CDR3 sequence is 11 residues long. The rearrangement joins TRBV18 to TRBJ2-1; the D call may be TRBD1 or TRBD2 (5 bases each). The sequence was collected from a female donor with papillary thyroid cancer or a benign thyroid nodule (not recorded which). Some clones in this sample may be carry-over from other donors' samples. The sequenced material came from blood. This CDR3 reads CASSPRDLQFF. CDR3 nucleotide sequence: TGTGCTAGCTCACCAAGGGACCTACAGTTCTTC.